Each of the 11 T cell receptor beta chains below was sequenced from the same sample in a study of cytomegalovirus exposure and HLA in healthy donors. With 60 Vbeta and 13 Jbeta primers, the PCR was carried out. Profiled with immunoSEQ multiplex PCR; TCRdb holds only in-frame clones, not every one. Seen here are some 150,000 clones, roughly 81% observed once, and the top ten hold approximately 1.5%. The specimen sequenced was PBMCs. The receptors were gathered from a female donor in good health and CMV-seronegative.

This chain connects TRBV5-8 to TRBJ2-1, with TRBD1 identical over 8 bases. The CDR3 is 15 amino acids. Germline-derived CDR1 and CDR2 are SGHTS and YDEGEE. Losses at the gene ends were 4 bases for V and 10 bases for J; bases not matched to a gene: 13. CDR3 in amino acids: CASSQDRGAIREQFF. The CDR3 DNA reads TGTGCCAGCAGCCAAGACAGGGGAGCAATCAGGGAGCAGTTCTTC.

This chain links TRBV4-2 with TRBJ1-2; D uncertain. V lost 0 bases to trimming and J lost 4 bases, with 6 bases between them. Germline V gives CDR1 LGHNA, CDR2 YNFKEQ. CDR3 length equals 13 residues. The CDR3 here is CASSQDLSYGYTF. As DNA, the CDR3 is TGTGCCAGCAGCCAAGATCTTAGCTATGGCTACACCTTC.

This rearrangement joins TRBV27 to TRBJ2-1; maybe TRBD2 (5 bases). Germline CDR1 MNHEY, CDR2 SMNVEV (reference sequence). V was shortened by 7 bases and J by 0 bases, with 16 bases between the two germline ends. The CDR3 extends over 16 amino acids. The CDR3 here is CASTGLPTSSYNEQFF. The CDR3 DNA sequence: TGTGCCAGCACCGGACTCCCTACGAGCTCCTACAATGAGCAGTTCTTC.

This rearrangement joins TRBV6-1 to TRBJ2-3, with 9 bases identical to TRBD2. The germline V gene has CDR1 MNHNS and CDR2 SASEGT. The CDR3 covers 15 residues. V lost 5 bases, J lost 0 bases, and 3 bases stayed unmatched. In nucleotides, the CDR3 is TGTGCCAGCAGTAGGACTAGCGCGAGCACAGATACGCAGTATTTT. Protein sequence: CASSRTSASTDTQYF.

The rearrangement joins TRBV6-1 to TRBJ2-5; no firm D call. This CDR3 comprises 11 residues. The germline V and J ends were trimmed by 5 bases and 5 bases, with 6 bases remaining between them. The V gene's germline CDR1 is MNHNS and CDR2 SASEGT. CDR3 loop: CASSYGETQYF. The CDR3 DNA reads TGTGCCAGCAGTTACGGTGAGACCCAGTACTTC.

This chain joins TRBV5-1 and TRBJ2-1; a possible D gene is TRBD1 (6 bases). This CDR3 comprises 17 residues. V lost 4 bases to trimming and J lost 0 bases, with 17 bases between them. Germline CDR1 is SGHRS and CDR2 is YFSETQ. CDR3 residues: CASSQGQKTSSYNEQFF. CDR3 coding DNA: TGCGCCAGCAGCCAAGGACAGAAAACAAGCTCCTACAATGAGCAGTTCTTC.

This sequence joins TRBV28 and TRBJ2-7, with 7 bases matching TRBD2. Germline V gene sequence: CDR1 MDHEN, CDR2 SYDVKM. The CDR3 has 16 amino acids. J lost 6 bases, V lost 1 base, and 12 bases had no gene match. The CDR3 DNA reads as TGTGCCAGCAGTTTATTGGTACCAGCGGGGCTGGCCGAGCAGTACTTC. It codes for CASSLLVPAGLAEQYF.

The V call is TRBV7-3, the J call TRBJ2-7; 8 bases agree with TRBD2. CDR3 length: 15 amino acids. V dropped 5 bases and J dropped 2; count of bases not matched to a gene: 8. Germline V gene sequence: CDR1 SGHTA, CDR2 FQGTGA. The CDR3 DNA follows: TGTGCCAGCAGCCCGAGCGGGGGCCCCACCTACGAGCAGTACTTC. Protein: CASSPSGGPTYEQYF.

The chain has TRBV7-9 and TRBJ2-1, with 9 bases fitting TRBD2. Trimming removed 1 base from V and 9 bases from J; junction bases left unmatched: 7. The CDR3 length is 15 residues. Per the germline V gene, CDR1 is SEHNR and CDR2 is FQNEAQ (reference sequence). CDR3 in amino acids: CASSLDSGRMGEQFF. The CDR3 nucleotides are TGTGCCAGCAGCTTAGATAGCGGGAGAATGGGTGAGCAGTTCTTC.

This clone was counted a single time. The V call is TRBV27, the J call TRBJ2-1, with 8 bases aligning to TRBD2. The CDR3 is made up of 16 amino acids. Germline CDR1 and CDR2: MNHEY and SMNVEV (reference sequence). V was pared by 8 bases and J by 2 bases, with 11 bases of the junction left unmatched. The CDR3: CASPPLLAEPYNEQFF. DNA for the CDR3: TGTGCCAGCCCCCCCTTACTAGCGGAACCCTACAATGAGCAGTTCTTC.

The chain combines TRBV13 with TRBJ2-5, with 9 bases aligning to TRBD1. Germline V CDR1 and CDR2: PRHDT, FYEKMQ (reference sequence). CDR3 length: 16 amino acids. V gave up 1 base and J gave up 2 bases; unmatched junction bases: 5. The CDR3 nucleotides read TGTGCCAGCAGCTTAGACAGGGGGCCTGTACAAGAGACCCAGTACTTC. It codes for CASSLDRGPVQETQYF.